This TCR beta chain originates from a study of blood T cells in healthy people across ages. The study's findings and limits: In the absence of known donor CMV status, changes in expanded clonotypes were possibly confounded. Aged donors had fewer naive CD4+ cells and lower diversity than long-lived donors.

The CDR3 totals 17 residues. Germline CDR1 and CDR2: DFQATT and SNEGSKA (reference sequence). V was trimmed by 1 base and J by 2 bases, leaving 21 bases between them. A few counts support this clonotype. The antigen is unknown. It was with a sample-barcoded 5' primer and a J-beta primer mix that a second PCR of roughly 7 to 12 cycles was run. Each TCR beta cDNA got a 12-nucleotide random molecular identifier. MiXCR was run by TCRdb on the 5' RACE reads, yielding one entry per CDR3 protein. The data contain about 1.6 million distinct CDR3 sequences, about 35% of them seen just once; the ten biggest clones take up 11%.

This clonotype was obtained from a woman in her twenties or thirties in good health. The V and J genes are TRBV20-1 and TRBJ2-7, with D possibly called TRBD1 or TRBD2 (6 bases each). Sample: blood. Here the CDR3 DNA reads TGCAGTGCTAGAGGAGGAGTCGGTGGGGGGCTCACCTACGAGCAGTACTTC. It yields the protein CSARGGVGGGLTYEQYF.